A selection of T cell receptor beta chains follows, all from one sample in a study of blood T cell repertoires in COVID-19. Sequenced by immunoSEQ multiplex PCR; TCRdb stores in-frame clones only, minus some. The table shows some 170,000 clones, with roughly 80% occurring only once. The sequenced sample was PBMCs or T cells enriched from blood (not recorded which). Every receptor here comes from a woman between 50 and 59 years old who had recovered from COVID-19. Both conserved end residues are part of each CDR3. A D gene is named only where the DNA matches it firmly. Expanded clones get a size class; other rows say once, few or many, or leave the size out.

cdr3_length: 14; clone_size: .; j_call: TRBJ2-2; d_call: .; v_call: TRBV7-9; cdr3_nt: TGTGCCAGCAGCTATCAGAAGAACACCGGGGAGCTGTTTTTT; cdr3_aa: CASSYQKNTGELFF
cdr3_length: 13; clone_size: .; j_call: TRBJ1-1; d_call: TRBD1; v_call: TRBV11-3; cdr3_nt: TGTGCCAGCAGCTTGCAGGGGGACACTGAAGCTTTCTTT; cdr3_aa: CASSLQGDTEAFF
cdr3_length: 14; clone_size: .; j_call: TRBJ2-7; d_call: TRBD2; v_call: TRBV28; cdr3_nt: TGTGCCAGCAAGGGCCTAGCGGCCACCTACGAGCAGTACTTC; cdr3_aa: CASKGLAATYEQYF
cdr3_length: 17; clone_size: .; j_call: TRBJ2-7; d_call: TRBD1; v_call: TRBV5-1; cdr3_nt: TGCGCCAGCAGTCCCGGGACAGGGACTCCGAGCTCCTACGAGCAGTACTTC; cdr3_aa: CASSPGTGTPSSYEQYF
cdr3_length: 15; clone_size: .; j_call: TRBJ1-2; d_call: .; v_call: TRBV9; cdr3_nt: TGTGCCAGCAGCGTAGGGCACCGGGCTAACTATGGCTACACCTTC; cdr3_aa: CASSVGHRANYGYTF
cdr3_length: 15; clone_size: .; j_call: TRBJ2-5; d_call: TRBD2; v_call: TRBV9; cdr3_nt: TGTGCCAGCAGCGTAGCGGGAGGGCCGGGAGAGACCCAGTACTTC; cdr3_aa: CASSVAGGPGETQYF
cdr3_length: 14; clone_size: .; j_call: TRBJ1-5; d_call: .; v_call: TRBV19; cdr3_nt: TGTGCCAGTAGTATAGTACCGGTTAACCAGCCCCAGCATTTT; cdr3_aa: CASSIVPVNQPQHF
cdr3_length: 14; clone_size: .; j_call: TRBJ1-1; d_call: .; v_call: TRBV11-2; cdr3_nt: TGTGCCAGCAGCACAGGCCCCCTGGGGACTGAAGCTTTCTTT; cdr3_aa: CASSTGPLGTEAFF
cdr3_length: 14; clone_size: few; j_call: TRBJ2-5; d_call: .; v_call: TRBV5-1; cdr3_nt: TGCGCCAGCAGCTTGGTACATTTCCAAGAGACCCAGTACTTC; cdr3_aa: CASSLVHFQETQYF
cdr3_length: 13; clone_size: .; j_call: TRBJ1-5; d_call: TRBD1; v_call: TRBV29-1; cdr3_nt: TGCAGCGTTGGAAGGGGGCCGAACCAGCCCCAGCATTTT; cdr3_aa: CSVGRGPNQPQHF
cdr3_length: 14; clone_size: .; j_call: TRBJ2-1; d_call: TRBD2; v_call: TRBV3-1/TRBV3-2; cdr3_nt: TGTGCCAGCAGCGGACTAGCGGGGAACAATGAGCAGTTCTTC; cdr3_aa: CASSGLAGNNEQFF
cdr3_length: 17; clone_size: .; j_call: TRBJ2-3; d_call: .; v_call: TRBV20-1; cdr3_nt: TGCAGTGCTAGTTCGGCGGGATTGACTTCTTACACAGATACGCAGTATTTT; cdr3_aa: CSASSAGLTSYTDTQYF
cdr3_length: 17; clone_size: .; j_call: TRBJ2-1; d_call: TRBD2; v_call: TRBV9; cdr3_nt: TGTGCCAGCAGCGTCCTAGCGGGAACCCCCAGGGACAATGAGCAGTTCTTC; cdr3_aa: CASSVLAGTPRDNEQFF
cdr3_length: 14; clone_size: .; j_call: TRBJ2-3; d_call: .; v_call: TRBV9; cdr3_nt: TGTGCCAGCAGCGTAACCTCACTAACAGATACGCAGTATTTT; cdr3_aa: CASSVTSLTDTQYF
cdr3_length: 14; clone_size: .; j_call: TRBJ1-6; d_call: TRBD1; v_call: TRBV2; cdr3_nt: TGTGCCAGCATGATAACAGGGGACTATTCACCCCTCCACTTT; cdr3_aa: CASMITGDYSPLHF